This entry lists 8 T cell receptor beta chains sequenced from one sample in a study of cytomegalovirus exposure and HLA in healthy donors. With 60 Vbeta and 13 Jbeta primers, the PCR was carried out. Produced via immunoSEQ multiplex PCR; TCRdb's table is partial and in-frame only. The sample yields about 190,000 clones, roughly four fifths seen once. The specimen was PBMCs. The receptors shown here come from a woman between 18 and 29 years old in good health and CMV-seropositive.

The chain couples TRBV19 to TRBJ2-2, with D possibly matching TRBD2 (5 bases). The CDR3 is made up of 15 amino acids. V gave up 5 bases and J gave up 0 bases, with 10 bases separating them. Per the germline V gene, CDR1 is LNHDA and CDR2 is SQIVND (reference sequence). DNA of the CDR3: TGTGCCAGTAGTCCGACGACTACGAACACCGGGGAGCTGTTTTTT. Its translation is CASSPTTTNTGELFF.

As DNA, the CDR3 is TGTGCCAGCAGCTCAAACCGGGACAGGGACCACGAGCAGTACTTC. As protein: CASSSNRDRDHEQYF. This chain uses TRBV11-3 with TRBJ2-7, with 9 bases fitting TRBD1. The CDR3 is made up of 15 amino acids. The V segment lost 4 bases and the J segment 5 bases; nucleotides outside the gene matches: 9. The germline V gene encodes CDR1 SGHNT and CDR2 YENEEA.

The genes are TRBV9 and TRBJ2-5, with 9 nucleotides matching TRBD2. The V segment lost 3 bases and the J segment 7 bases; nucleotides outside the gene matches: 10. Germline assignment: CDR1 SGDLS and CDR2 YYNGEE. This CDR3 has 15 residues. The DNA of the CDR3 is TGTGCCAGCAGCGGAGACCATAGCGGGGGTGGGACCCAGTACTTC. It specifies CASSGDHSGGGTQYF.

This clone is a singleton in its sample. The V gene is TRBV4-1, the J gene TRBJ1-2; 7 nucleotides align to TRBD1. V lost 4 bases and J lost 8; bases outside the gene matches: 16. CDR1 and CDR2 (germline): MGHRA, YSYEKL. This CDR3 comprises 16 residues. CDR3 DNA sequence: TGCGCCAGCAGCCTCAAGGCCCCTGGGACAGAGAGCGGCTACACCTTC. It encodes CASSLKAPGTESGYTF.

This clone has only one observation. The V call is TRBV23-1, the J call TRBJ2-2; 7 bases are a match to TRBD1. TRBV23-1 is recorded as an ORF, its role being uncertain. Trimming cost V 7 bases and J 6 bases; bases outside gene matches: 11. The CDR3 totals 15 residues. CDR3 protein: CASNQTGSSPGELFF. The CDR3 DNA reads TGCGCCAGCAATCAGACAGGGTCTAGCCCCGGGGAGCTGTTTTTT.

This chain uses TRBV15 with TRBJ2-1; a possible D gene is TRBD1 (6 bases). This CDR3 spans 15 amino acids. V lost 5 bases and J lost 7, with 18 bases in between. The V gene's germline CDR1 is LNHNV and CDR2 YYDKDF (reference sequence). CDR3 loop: CATSGTGTPRNEQFF. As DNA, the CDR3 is TGTGCCACCAGCGGTACCGGGACACCCAGAAATGAGCAGTTCTTC.

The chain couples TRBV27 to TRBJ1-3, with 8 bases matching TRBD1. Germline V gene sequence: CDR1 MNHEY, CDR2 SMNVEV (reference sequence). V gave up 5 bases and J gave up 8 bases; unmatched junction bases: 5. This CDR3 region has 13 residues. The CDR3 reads CASSAQGEYTIYF. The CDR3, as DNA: TGTGCCAGCAGTGCACAGGGGGAGTACACCATATATTTT.

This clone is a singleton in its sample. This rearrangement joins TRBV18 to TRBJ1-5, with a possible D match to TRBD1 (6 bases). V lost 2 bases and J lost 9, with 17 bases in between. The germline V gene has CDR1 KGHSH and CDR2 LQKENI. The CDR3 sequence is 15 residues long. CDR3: CASSPTWAGEVPQHF. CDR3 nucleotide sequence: TGTGCCAGCTCACCAACCTGGGCAGGGGAAGTGCCCCAGCATTTT.